This TCR beta chain was observed in a study of T cell responses to AZD1222 COVID-19 vaccine. The CDR3 loop spans 13 amino acids. Deletions cut 3 bases from V and 8 bases from J, with 10 bases between. CDR1 is LNHDA, CDR2 SQIVND, per germline (reference sequence). TCRdb keeps only in-frame clones here, not all; method: immunoSEQ multiplex PCR. The table lists 65,000 to 70,000 clones, 65% to 90% of them singletons, with 5.4% in the top ten. The study's findings and limits: Nearly half of spike-specific TCRs reportedly target variant regions that are unmutated in the B.1.351 and B.1.1.7 variants.

This clone is a singleton in its sample. The antigen remains undetermined. The chain is built from TRBV19 and TRBJ1-4; D is uncertain. The receptor's source is an adult in good health. The specimen comprised peripheral blood, sampled on day 0 of AZD1222 vaccination. The CDR3, as DNA: TGTGCCAGTAGTATCATTCTAAGGGAAAAACTGTTTTTT. It yields the protein CASSIILREKLFF.